One and the same sample provided the 12 T cell receptor beta chains below, sequenced in a study of CD8 T cells in ankylosing spondylitis. Study outcomes and limitations: Made up of about eight highly homologous variants, a TCR beta motif appeared characteristic of ankylosing spondylitis blood.

The antigens of these receptors remain unknown. MiXCR, run by TCRdb on the 5' RACE reads, gives a single entry per CDR3 protein. The table lists about 800,000 distinct CDR3 sequences, roughly 12% of them singletons. The sequenced sample consisted of blood, either unsorted or a sorted T cell fraction (not recorded which). These receptors were taken from a male donor with ankylosing spondylitis.

This clonotype was seen only a few times. The V and J genes are TRBV20-1 and TRBJ2-1; 11 bases map to TRBD1. From germline, CDR1 is DFQATT and CDR2 SNEGSKA (reference sequence). CDR3 length: 16 residues. V gave up 3 bases and J gave up 4 bases; unmatched junction bases: 8. The CDR3 is CSASFPGQGDYNEQFF. The CDR3 nucleotides read TGCAGTGCTAGTTTCCCGGGACAGGGGGATTACAATGAGCAGTTCTTC.

The chain links TRBV4-1 to TRBJ2-5; D not certain. Germline CDR1 MGHRA, CDR2 YSYEKL. Trimming removed 2 bases from V and 5 bases from J, with 15 bases in between. CDR3 size: 15 residues. This chain's CDR3 is CASSQYVASGETQYF. In DNA form, the CDR3 reads TGCGCCAGCAGCCAATATGTGGCGAGTGGGGAGACCCAGTACTTC.

This clonotype was recorded at least ten times. The chain couples TRBV7-9 to TRBJ2-5; D not certain. Germline CDR1 and CDR2: SEHNR and FQNEAQ (reference sequence). This CDR3 contains 9 residues. V lost 10 bases and J 5 bases, leaving 5 bases between the germline ends. Written as DNA, the CDR3 is TGTGCCACCGGGGAGACCCAGTACTTC. This encodes CATGETQYF.

This sequence joins TRBV5-6 and TRBJ2-1; D not resolved. The CDR3 contains 15 residues. V lost 0 bases and J 3 bases, leaving 10 bases between the germline ends. The germline V gene has CDR1 SGHDT and CDR2 YYEEEE. This CDR3 is CASSLVHPSYNEQFF. The CDR3 DNA reads as TGTGCCAGCAGCTTGGTCCACCCCAGCTACAATGAGCAGTTCTTC.

The table lists this clonotype with a few counts. This sequence joins TRBV7-3 and TRBJ1-2; 7 nucleotides line up with TRBD1. The CDR3 is made up of 13 amino acids. The J segment lost 7 bases and the V segment lost 4 bases, leaving 6 bases of the junction unmatched. In germline, CDR1 is SGHTA, CDR2 FQGTGA. The CDR3 DNA is TGTGCCAGCAGCTCCCAGGGGGATAGTGGCTACACCTTC. This translates into CASSSQGDSGYTF.

This clonotype was picked up a small number of times. The chain uses TRBV5-4 and TRBJ1-2; weak D call: TRBD1 (6 bases). From germline, CDR1 is SGHNT and CDR2 YYREEE (reference sequence). V lost 0 bases and J lost 7, with 16 bases in between. The CDR3 is 15 amino acids. This CDR3 is CASSLGTGTQAGYTF. CDR3 DNA sequence: TGTGCCAGCAGCTTGGGAACAGGGACCCAAGCTGGCTACACCTTC.

The chain recombines TRBV12-3 or TRBV12-4 with TRBJ1-2, with 7 bases identical to TRBD1. This CDR3 has 15 residues. The ends lost 4 bases at V and 3 bases at J; junction bases unmatched: 8. The CDR3 here is CASSSEEGADYGYTF. For the CDR3, the DNA is TGTGCCAGCAGTTCCGAGGAGGGGGCCGACTATGGCTACACCTTC.

The V and J genes are TRBV20-1 and TRBJ2-5; TRBD1 matches at 7 bases. Germline values: CDR1 DFQATT, CDR2 SNEGSKA (reference sequence). The CDR3 spans 16 residues. V dropped 5 bases and J dropped 5; count of bases not matched to a gene: 17. CDR3 amino acids: CSAPHGGRGRTETQYF. In DNA, the CDR3 is TGCAGTGCTCCCCATGGTGGCAGGGGGAGAACGGAGACCCAGTACTTC.

This clonotype was seen more than once but under ten times. CDR3 DNA sequence: TGCGCCAGCAGCCCGGACAGGCCCCCGGACACTGAAGCTTTCTTT. Translation gives CASSPDRPPDTEAFF. V gene TRBV5-1 combines with J gene TRBJ1-1, with 7 bases matching TRBD1. The CDR3 spans 15 residues. Germline V lookup: CDR1 SGHRS, CDR2 YFSETQ. The junction had 9 bases not matched to a gene; V was cut back by 4 bases and J by 3 bases. Full variable domain (missing parts from reference TRBV5-1 and TRBJ1-1): KAGVTQTPRYLIKTRGQQVTLSCSPISGHRSVSWYQQTPGQGLQFLFEYFSETQRNKGNFPGRFSGRQFSNSRSEMNVSTLELGDSALYLCASSPDRPPDTEAFFGQGTRLTVV.

This clonotype was found a few times. The chain uses TRBV20-1 and TRBJ1-5, with 7 bases matching TRBD1. The J segment lost 15 bases and the V segment lost 0 bases, leaving 8 bases of the junction unmatched. CDR1 is DFQATT, CDR2 SNEGSKA, per germline (reference sequence). The CDR3 runs 12 residues. Here the CDR3 DNA reads TGCAGTGCTAGAGATGGCCTCAGGACAGGGCATTTT. Its translation is CSARDGLRTGHF.

This clonotype was counted only a few times. V is TRBV6-2 or TRBV6-3 and J is TRBJ2-1; D remains unclear. Trimming removed 3 bases from V and 6 bases from J, with 6 bases in between. The CDR3 runs 12 residues. Germline V gene lookup returns CDR1 MNHEY and CDR2 SVGEGT. CDR3 bases: TGTGCCAGCAGTTATCCCCCCAATGAGCAGTTCTTC. Residues: CASSYPPNEQFF.

This clonotype came up a few times. The chain has TRBV24-1 and TRBJ2-1; 7 bases fit TRBD1. CDR1 KGHDR and CDR2 SFDVKD come from the germline V gene. The CDR3 runs 15 residues. The V and J ends lost 5 bases and 6 bases, in that order; junction bases with no gene match: 9. The DNA of the CDR3 is TGTGCCACCAGTGGGGGCCAGGGGGTTTCCAATGAGCAGTTCTTC. Translating gives CATSGGQGVSNEQFF.